Described below is a single T cell receptor (beta chain) sequence and its context. No antigen is known for it. The CDR3 spans 15 residues. With 5 bases removed from V and 0 bases from J, the gap between germline ends came to 11 bases. Germline lookup yields CDR1 LNHDA and CDR2 SQIVND (reference sequence). The sample originates from a study of relationships among human T cell subsets. General study results and limits: Clones with over 100 reads held over 60% of CD8+ cytotoxic sequences.

The T cell receptor alpha and beta CDR3 regions were amplified from mRNA by semiquantitative ARM-PCR. ARM-PCR used tagged nested gene-specific primers, then communal superprimers for exponential amplification. Exonuclease cleared nested primers, then first-round products were reamplified. TCRdb reprocessed the multiplex PCR reads with MiXCR, giving one entry per CDR3 protein. The profile shows about 14,000 distinct CDR3 sequences, about 60% of them singletons. Regulatory T cells were selected from positively selected CD4+ cells using anti-CD25 beads. Subset-specific monoclonal antibody beads were used to isolate T cell subsets.

The TCR sequence derives from a man aged 35 to 55 in good health. The chain couples TRBV19 to TRBJ1-5, with unresolved D. The source material was Tregs sorted from blood. Here the CDR3 DNA reads TGTGCCAGTAGTCCCCGGACGGATAGCAATCAGCCCCAGCATTTT. Its translation is CASSPRTDSNQPQHF.